This TCR beta chain was retrieved from a study of blood T cell repertoires in COVID-19. Study-wide context: The samples span acute and convalescent COVID-19 from the United States, Italy and Spain.

Original processing methods: Reference gene primers were amplified, and this amplification served to estimate nucleated cell counts. Measured with immunoSEQ multiplex PCR; TCRdb has only the in-frame clones, and not every one. The V and J calls and clone size come from that table; D and trimming were worked out from the DNA. This repertoire shows under 100,000 clones, over 75% found once; its top ten account for 2% to 2.5%. The table lists this clone with a few counts. V lost 2 bases to trimming and J lost 2 bases, with 13 bases between them. This CDR3 is built from 15 residues. CDR1 is SGDLS, CDR2 YYNGEE, per germline.

The clonotype comes from a woman in her 70s with acute or convalescent COVID-19. Material for sequencing was peripheral blood. The chain uses TRBV9 and TRBJ2-5; maybe TRBD1 (6 bases). The DNA of the CDR3 is TGTGCCAGCAGCGTTCAGGGGAGATCACAAGAGACCCAGTACTTC. Protein sequence: CASSVQGRSQETQYF.